This is a list of T cell receptor beta chains from one sample in a study of shared clonotypes between healthy human individuals. Generated by immunoSEQ multiplex PCR, the TCRdb table keeps only in-frame clones and is missing some. The sample gives about 2.3 million clones, approximately 93% of which show up once; 0.39% is in the top ten. Sample: naive CD4+ T cells from PBMCs. The receptor source for this set is a man younger than 30 in good health. Some clones in this sample may be carry-over from other donors' samples. Each CDR3 is given with its conserved first and last residue. Fields, in order: J gene, CDR3 length, D gene, V gene, clone size, CDR3 protein, CDR3 DNA. D genes are given only for firm matches. Where a row states a size, it is once, few, many or the class of an expanded clone; other rows omit it.

J gene: TRBJ1-2; CDR3 length: 13; D gene: NA; V gene: TRBV21-1; clone size: NA; CDR3 protein: CASSPGSNYGYTF; CDR3 DNA: TGTGCCAGCAGCCCGGGCTCTAACTATGGCTACACCTTC
J gene: TRBJ2-7; CDR3 length: 14; D gene: TRBD1; V gene: TRBV5-1; clone size: NA; CDR3 protein: CASSPGTVTYEQYF; CDR3 DNA: TGCGCCAGCAGCCCGGGGACAGTCACCTACGAGCAGTACTTC
J gene: TRBJ1-4; CDR3 length: 12; D gene: NA; V gene: TRBV28; clone size: NA; CDR3 protein: CASSWIQGPLFF; CDR3 DNA: TGTGCCAGCAGTTGGATACAGGGTCCACTGTTTTTT
J gene: TRBJ2-3; CDR3 length: 16; D gene: TRBD2; V gene: TRBV11-2; clone size: NA; CDR3 protein: CASSPRLAAGTDTQYF; CDR3 DNA: TGTGCCAGCAGCCCCCGACTAGCCGCTGGGACAGATACGCAGTATTTT
J gene: TRBJ1-5; CDR3 length: 13; D gene: NA; V gene: TRBV4-2; clone size: NA; CDR3 protein: CASSQDSNQPQHF; CDR3 DNA: TGTGCCAGCAGCCAAGATAGCAATCAGCCCCAGCATTTT
J gene: TRBJ2-7; CDR3 length: 14; D gene: NA; V gene: TRBV2; clone size: NA; CDR3 protein: CASRTTRSSYEQYF; CDR3 DNA: TGTGCCAGCCGAACGACACGGTCGTCCTACGAGCAGTACTTC
J gene: TRBJ2-3; CDR3 length: 15; D gene: NA; V gene: TRBV4-1; clone size: once; CDR3 protein: CASSQDGRNTDTQYF; CDR3 DNA: TGCGCCAGCAGCCAAGATGGCAGGAACACAGATACGCAGTATTTT
J gene: TRBJ2-1; CDR3 length: 19; D gene: TRBD2; V gene: TRBV7-9; clone size: once; CDR3 protein: CASSLVVSGGRSSYNEQFF; CDR3 DNA: TGTGCCAGCAGCTTAGTAGTATCCGGCGGGAGATCGTCCTACAATGAGCAGTTCTTC
J gene: TRBJ2-1; CDR3 length: 18; D gene: TRBD2; V gene: TRBV4-1; clone size: NA; CDR3 protein: CASSQEFRWAGASNEQFF; CDR3 DNA: TGCGCCAGCAGCCAAGAATTCCGGTGGGCGGGAGCTAGCAATGAGCAGTTCTTC
J gene: TRBJ2-1; CDR3 length: 16; D gene: TRBD1; V gene: TRBV28; clone size: NA; CDR3 protein: CASSRGGQVSYNEQFF; CDR3 DNA: TGTGCCAGCAGTAGGGGTGGACAGGTTTCCTACAATGAGCAGTTCTTC
J gene: TRBJ1-5; CDR3 length: 16; D gene: TRBD1; V gene: TRBV28; clone size: NA; CDR3 protein: CASSLGVRGRLQPQHF; CDR3 DNA: TGTGCCAGCAGTTTAGGGGTCAGGGGGCGACTACAGCCCCAGCATTTT
J gene: TRBJ1-4; CDR3 length: 14; D gene: TRBD1; V gene: TRBV7-9; clone size: NA; CDR3 protein: CASSYRGTNEKLFF; CDR3 DNA: TGTGCCAGCAGTTACAGGGGGACTAATGAAAAACTGTTTTTT
J gene: TRBJ1-1; CDR3 length: 16; D gene: NA; V gene: TRBV5-1; clone size: NA; CDR3 protein: CASSLVQGVGNTEAFF; CDR3 DNA: TGCGCCAGCAGCTTGGTGCAAGGAGTGGGGAACACTGAAGCTTTCTTT
J gene: TRBJ2-3; CDR3 length: 15; D gene: NA; V gene: TRBV9; clone size: NA; CDR3 protein: CASSVGSWSTDTQYF; CDR3 DNA: TGTGCCAGCAGCGTAGGATCATGGAGCACAGATACGCAGTATTTT
J gene: TRBJ1-4; CDR3 length: 13; D gene: NA; V gene: TRBV30; clone size: NA; CDR3 protein: CAWSGRLGEKLFF; CDR3 DNA: TGTGCCTGGAGTGGACGTTTGGGGGAAAAACTGTTTTTT
J gene: TRBJ2-5; CDR3 length: 16; D gene: NA; V gene: TRBV6-1; clone size: NA; CDR3 protein: CASSESSAEYQETQYF; CDR3 DNA: TGTGCCAGCAGTGAATCTTCGGCGGAGTACCAAGAGACCCAGTACTTC
J gene: TRBJ2-7; CDR3 length: 13; D gene: TRBD1; V gene: TRBV2; clone size: NA; CDR3 protein: CASSFDRGYEQYF; CDR3 DNA: TGTGCCAGCAGTTTTGACAGGGGCTACGAGCAGTACTTC
J gene: TRBJ2-6; CDR3 length: 17; D gene: NA; V gene: TRBV15; clone size: NA; CDR3 protein: CATRPGLTSSGANVLTF; CDR3 DNA: TGTGCCACCAGGCCGGGACTGACAAGCTCTGGGGCCAACGTCCTGACTTTC
J gene: TRBJ2-5; CDR3 length: 17; D gene: TRBD2; V gene: TRBV4-1; clone size: NA; CDR3 protein: CASSQDPLAGSGETQYF; CDR3 DNA: TGCGCCAGCAGCCAAGATCCCCTAGCGGGATCGGGAGAGACCCAGTACTTC
J gene: TRBJ1-5; CDR3 length: 18; D gene: TRBD1; V gene: TRBV11-2; clone size: NA; CDR3 protein: CASSDYSRQGGIGQPQHF; CDR3 DNA: TGTGCCAGCAGCGATTATTCCAGACAGGGAGGTATAGGTCAGCCCCAGCATTTT
J gene: TRBJ2-1; CDR3 length: 17; D gene: NA; V gene: TRBV27; clone size: NA; CDR3 protein: CASIKWGGVSGRNEQFF; CDR3 DNA: TGTGCCAGCATCAAATGGGGTGGGGTGAGTGGACGCAATGAGCAGTTCTTC
J gene: TRBJ2-5; CDR3 length: 13; D gene: NA; V gene: TRBV5-1; clone size: NA; CDR3 protein: CASSLVSGETQYF; CDR3 DNA: TGCGCCAGCAGCTTGGTCAGCGGGGAGACCCAGTACTTC
J gene: TRBJ2-1; CDR3 length: 16; D gene: TRBD2; V gene: TRBV4-2; clone size: NA; CDR3 protein: CASSPQAGGPGNEQFF; CDR3 DNA: TGTGCCAGCAGCCCCCAAGCGGGAGGGCCGGGTAATGAGCAGTTCTTC
J gene: TRBJ2-1; CDR3 length: 14; D gene: TRBD2; V gene: TRBV4-1; clone size: once; CDR3 protein: CARLSGIGLNEQFF; CDR3 DNA: TGCGCCAGACTAAGCGGGATAGGATTGAATGAGCAGTTCTTC
J gene: TRBJ2-3; CDR3 length: 17; D gene: NA; V gene: TRBV28; clone size: NA; CDR3 protein: CASSLRQAADLSDTQYF; CDR3 DNA: TGTGCCAGCAGTCTCCGACAGGCCGCAGATCTGTCAGATACGCAGTATTTT
J gene: TRBJ1-2; CDR3 length: 15; D gene: TRBD1; V gene: TRBV28; clone size: once; CDR3 protein: CASSLAGQGGYGYTF; CDR3 DNA: TGTGCCAGCAGTTTAGCCGGGCAGGGGGGGTATGGCTACACCTTC
J gene: TRBJ2-3; CDR3 length: 16; D gene: TRBD2; V gene: TRBV11-2; clone size: NA; CDR3 protein: CASTWASGVITDTQYF; CDR3 DNA: TGTGCCAGCACCTGGGCTAGCGGGGTTATCACAGATACGCAGTATTTT
J gene: TRBJ2-7; CDR3 length: 14; D gene: NA; V gene: TRBV5-6; clone size: NA; CDR3 protein: CASRKTGSSYEQYF; CDR3 DNA: TGTGCCAGCAGAAAGACAGGCTCATCCTACGAGCAGTACTTC